Following are 32 T cell receptor beta chains from one sample sequenced in a study of cytomegalovirus exposure and HLA in healthy donors. The PCR employed 60 Vbeta primers together with 13 Jbeta primers. Profiling relied on immunoSEQ multiplex PCR, and the TCRdb table lists in-frame clones only, not all of them. This sample yields about 170,000 clones, of which 76% are seen a single time; about 0.69% belongs to the top ten. The material sequenced was PBMCs. The source is a female donor in good health and CMV-seronegative.

The chain combines TRBV9 with TRBJ1-2; tentative D call: TRBD1 (6 bases). CDR1 and CDR2 from the germline V gene are SGDLS and YYNGEE. Deletions cut 1 base from V and 6 bases from J, with 7 bases between. The CDR3 totals 12 residues. The CDR3 coding sequence is TGTGCCAGCAGCGTAAACAGGGATGGCTACACCTTC. Encoded protein: CASSVNRDGYTF.

The chain links TRBV18 to TRBJ1-2, with TRBD1 as a possible D gene (5 bases). Germline V gene lookup returns CDR1 KGHSH and CDR2 LQKENI. The CDR3 totals 15 residues. Trimming stripped 2 bases from V and 4 bases from J, with 14 bases between. The CDR3 DNA sequence: TGTGCCAGCTCACCAGGGCGGGGCGGAGGCTATGGCTACACCTTC. It codes for CASSPGRGGGYGYTF.

This sequence joins TRBV28 and TRBJ2-7, with TRBD1 matching 9 bases. The germline V gene has CDR1 MDHEN and CDR2 SYDVKM. This CDR3 is 14 amino acids long. V shed 4 bases and J 5 bases; nucleotides not matched to a gene: 6. CDR3 sequence: CASSSKQGANEQYF. In DNA form, the CDR3 reads TGTGCCAGCAGTTCTAAACAGGGGGCGAACGAGCAGTACTTC.

The rearrangement links TRBV5-1 to TRBJ2-3; D is unresolved. CDR3 length: 14 amino acids. CDR1 SGHRS and CDR2 YFSETQ come from the germline V gene. Trimming took 3 bases from V and 6 from J, leaving 14 bases between them. This CDR3 reads CASSYRLESDTQYF. The CDR3 coding sequence is TGCGCCAGCAGCTACCGGCTAGAGTCGGATACGCAGTATTTT.

V gene TRBV2 combines with J gene TRBJ1-2; tentatively, D is TRBD1 (5 bases). Germline CDR1 SNHLY, CDR2 FYNNEI. Between the trimmed V and J ends, which lost 5 bases and 5 bases, there was a span of 18 bases. The CDR3 length is 15 residues. The CDR3 loop is CASSPGNPYQYGYTF. As DNA, the CDR3 is TGTGCCAGCAGTCCAGGGAATCCCTACCAATATGGCTACACCTTC.

For this clone: Its ends do not fully match the called genes, so a read error is possible. This sequence joins TRBV7-9 and TRBJ2-6; no clear D gene. The CDR3 has 15 amino acids. Germline loops: CDR1 SEHNR, CDR2 FQNEAQ (reference sequence). The CDR3 here is CASSLVRSLANGLTF. As DNA, the CDR3 is TGTGCCAGCAGCTTAGTCAGGTCCTTGGCCAACGGCCTGACTTTC.

The genes are TRBV27 and TRBJ2-1; 9 nucleotides agree with TRBD1. CDR1 is MNHEY, CDR2 SMNVEV, per germline (reference sequence). V shed 4 bases and J 0 bases; nucleotides not matched to a gene: 7. The CDR3 totals 17 residues. The CDR3 DNA sequence: TGTGCCAGCAGTTACAGGGGGCCCTTGGGCTCCTACAATGAGCAGTTCTTC. Translation: CASSYRGPLGSYNEQFF.

Remarks on this clone: Compared with germline, one end of the junction differs, possibly owing to a read error. CDR3 coding DNA: TGTGCCAGCAGTGCCCCTAGCGGGGGCCCCCCTCACTTC. It yields the protein CASSAPSGGPPHF. The genes are TRBV2 and TRBJ2-7, with 10 bases identical to TRBD2. In germline, CDR1 is SNHLY, CDR2 FYNNEI. The CDR3 extends over 13 amino acids.

This clone was found a few times. The chain joins TRBV15 to TRBJ2-3, with 7 bases fitting TRBD2. The CDR3 is 16 residues long. With V trimmed by 0 bases and J by 2 bases, 5 bases remained unmatched. The germline V gene has CDR1 LNHNV and CDR2 YYDKDF (reference sequence). CDR3 DNA sequence: TGTGCCACCAGCAGAGAGGGCGGGGGATTCACAGATACGCAGTATTTT. This codes for CATSREGGGFTDTQYF.

The chain has TRBV21-1 and TRBJ1-1. TRBV21-1 is flagged as a pseudogene. The CDR3 is made up of 17 amino acids. The CDR3 nucleotides are TGTGCCAGCAGCGGAGGGGGGGGACACGAAGAGAACACTGAAGCTTTCTTT. It yields the protein CASSGGGGHEENTEAFF.

This clone has a single count. The chain is built from TRBV5-4 and TRBJ2-2; tentative D call: TRBD1 (6 bases). Germline CDR1 SGHNT, CDR2 YYREEE (reference sequence). The CDR3 has 15 residues. Between the trimmed V and J ends, which lost 3 bases and 4 bases, there was a span of 13 bases. The CDR3 reads CASSSKTGFTGELFF. CDR3 DNA: TGTGCCAGCAGCTCAAAGACAGGTTTCACCGGGGAGCTGTTTTTT.

The chain links TRBV7-2 to TRBJ2-3, with 11 bases identical to TRBD2. J lost 6 bases, V lost 5 bases, and 10 bases had no gene match. This CDR3 has 16 amino acids. Germline values: CDR1 SGHTA, CDR2 FQGNSA. CDR3 region: CASSQLAGGPLDTQYF. The CDR3 DNA reads TGTGCCAGCAGCCAATTAGCGGGGGGGCCGTTGGATACGCAGTATTTT.

The genes are TRBV7-2 and TRBJ2-2; D not resolved. Germline V gene lookup returns CDR1 SGHTA and CDR2 FQGNSA. The V end was cut by 5 bases, the J end by 2 bases, with 9 bases between. This CDR3 has 14 residues. CDR3 protein: CASSPRGNTGELFF. The CDR3 nucleotides are TGTGCCAGCAGCCCCAGAGGCAACACCGGGGAGCTGTTTTTT. Together with reference TRBV7-2 and TRBJ2-2, the CDR3 gives the full variable domain: GAGVSQSPSNKVTEKGKDVELRCDPISGHTALYWYRQSLGQGLEFLIYFQGNSAPDKSGLPSDRFSAERTGGSVSTLTIQRTQQEDSAVYLCASSPRGNTGELFFGEGSRLTVL.

J is TRBJ2-7 and V is TRBV29-1; TRBD2 might be the D (6 bases). The ends were cut back, 4 bases at V and 0 bases at J, with 13 bases in the middle. This CDR3 spans 14 amino acids. Germline values: CDR1 SQVTM, CDR2 ANQGSEA. In DNA form, the CDR3 reads TGCAGCGTTGGGAGGGACGGGCCCTCCTACGAGCAGTACTTC. It yields the protein CSVGRDGPSYEQYF.

This rearrangement joins TRBV11-2 to TRBJ2-3; 8 positions match TRBD2. Trimming cost V 5 bases and J 1 base; bases outside gene matches: 5. This CDR3 spans 15 amino acids. Germline V gene lookup returns CDR1 SGHAT and CDR2 FQNNGV. CDR3 sequence reads: CASSPAGGRTDTQYF. The CDR3 DNA sequence: TGTGCCAGCAGCCCTGCGGGAGGCCGCACAGATACGCAGTATTTT.

V usage is TRBV4-2 and J usage is TRBJ1-1; D not resolved. The length of the CDR3 is 11 residues. Germline lookup yields CDR1 LGHNA and CDR2 YNFKEQ. V shed 3 bases and J shed 10 bases, with 9 bases lying between them. The CDR3 DNA reads as TGTGCCAGCAGCCAGAGAGGCGGAGCTTTCTTT. Translating it yields CASSQRGGAFF.

The V call is TRBV5-8, the J call TRBJ1-2, with D uncertain. Trimming shortened V by 7 bases and J by 4 bases, and 11 bases separated the two germline ends. In germline, CDR1 is SGHTS, CDR2 YDEGEE. The CDR3 runs 12 residues. DNA for the CDR3: TGTGCCAGCCTCGCTAATCTCTATGGCTACACCTTC. It codes for CASLANLYGYTF.

The chain couples TRBV7-2 to TRBJ2-2; 8 bases align to TRBD2. The V and J ends lost 5 bases and 2 bases, in that order; junction bases with no gene match: 7. Germline CDR1 SGHTA, CDR2 FQGNSA. This CDR3 is 16 amino acids long. As DNA, the CDR3 is TGTGCCAGCAGCCCGGGGGGGGCCAGTAACACCGGGGAGCTGTTTTTT. Translated: CASSPGGASNTGELFF.

As DNA, the CDR3 is TGTGCCAGCAGCCTCTCACAACAGGGGTCCAATTCACCCCTCCACTTT. This encodes CASSLSQQGSNSPLHF. The gene calls are TRBV27 and TRBJ1-6; 7 nucleotides line up with TRBD1. The V gene's germline CDR1 is MNHEY and CDR2 SMNVEV (reference sequence). The CDR3 spans 16 residues. The V and J ends lost 6 bases and 7 bases, in that order; junction bases with no gene match: 12.

The CDR3 protein is CASSPRTSGGNEQFF. CDR3 DNA: TGTGCCAGCAGCCCAAGGACTAGCGGGGGCAATGAGCAGTTCTTC. V gene TRBV7-2 combines with J gene TRBJ2-1; TRBD2 agrees at 13 bases. This CDR3 has 15 residues. Germline CDR1 SGHTA, CDR2 FQGNSA. V lost 5 bases, J lost 6 bases, and 4 bases stayed unmatched.

The chain combines TRBV5-6 with TRBJ2-2; D gene ambiguous. Trimming took off 0 bases at V and 7 bases at J, with 10 bases between the two ends. The germline CDR1 and CDR2 sequences are SGHDT and YYEEEE. The CDR3 runs 14 residues. CDR3 in amino acids: CASSLGLESGELFF. CDR3 nucleotides: TGTGCCAGCAGCTTGGGATTAGAAAGCGGGGAGCTGTTTTTT.

This clone was counted between two and nine times. This chain joins TRBV13 and TRBJ1-2; 11 bases are a match to TRBD1. In germline, CDR1 is PRHDT, CDR2 FYEKMQ (reference sequence). V shed 1 base, J shed 1 base, and the junction held 8 bases outside the gene matches. CDR3 length equals 18 residues. CDR3 sequence: CASSLVTDRGLLNYGYTF. The CDR3 nucleotides are TGTGCCAGCAGCTTAGTGACGGACAGGGGGCTACTTAACTATGGCTACACCTTC.

The chain carries TRBV30 and TRBJ2-7; TRBD2 is a possible D gene (6 bases). This CDR3 is built from 11 residues. Trimming pared 3 bases from V and 5 bases from J, leaving 8 bases between. Germline V gene sequence: CDR1 GTSNPN, CDR2 SVGIG (reference sequence). CDR3 loop: CAWSGGDEQYF. DNA for the CDR3: TGTGCCTGGAGCGGCGGGGACGAGCAGTACTTC.

In its sample, this clone was seen a few times. This sequence joins TRBV6-4 and TRBJ2-1; TRBD2 is a possible D gene (5 bases). Germline values: CDR1 MRHNA, CDR2 SNTAGT. CDR3 size: 16 residues. V lost 4 bases and J 9 bases, leaving 22 bases between the germline ends. The CDR3 reads CASSVSDRRFRSEQFF. In nucleotides, the CDR3 is TGTGCCAGCAGTGTATCCGATAGGAGGTTCAGGAGTGAGCAGTTCTTC.

The chain is built from TRBV4-1 and TRBJ1-4, with 7 bases identical to TRBD1. CDR1 is MGHRA and CDR2 is YSYEKL in the germline V gene. Trimming cost V 1 base and J 4 bases; bases outside gene matches: 3. The CDR3 consists of 15 residues. The CDR3 protein is CASSQGDRDNEKLFF. As DNA, the CDR3 is TGCGCCAGCAGCCAAGGAGACAGGGATAATGAAAAACTGTTTTTT.

The genes are TRBV6-5 and TRBJ2-1, with 7 nucleotides matching TRBD2. Germline values: CDR1 MNHEY, CDR2 SVGAGI. The CDR3 length is 13 residues. The trim removed 9 bases at V and 5 bases at J, leaving 7 bases unmatched. The CDR3 reads CASKKAGNNEQFF. The DNA of the CDR3 is TGTGCCAGTAAAAAAGCGGGGAACAATGAGCAGTTCTTC.

The chain uses TRBV30 and TRBJ2-5; D remains ambiguous. With 4 bases removed from V and 7 bases from J, the gap between germline ends came to 13 bases. Germline V gene lookup returns CDR1 GTSNPN and CDR2 SVGIG (reference sequence). The CDR3 consists of 12 residues. The DNA for the CDR3 is TGTGCCTGGACGACTGCCGGTCGGACCCAGTACTTC. It encodes CAWTTAGRTQYF.

This sequence joins TRBV6-6 and TRBJ2-3; no firm D call. V lost 0 bases, J lost 6 bases, and 7 bases lay in between. From germline, CDR1 is MNHNY and CDR2 SVGAGI (reference sequence). CDR3 length equals 13 residues. Here the CDR3 DNA reads TGTGCCAGCAGTTACTCGAACGGGGATACGCAGTATTTT. Translating it yields CASSYSNGDTQYF.

The chain links TRBV7-3 to TRBJ2-1, with 10 positions matching TRBD2. In germline, CDR1 is SGHTA, CDR2 FQGTGA. The CDR3 contains 15 residues. Germline trimming cut 5 bases from V and 3 bases from J; bases unmatched to any gene: 4. CDR3 in amino acids: CASSALAGDYNEQFF. The CDR3 bases are TGTGCCAGCAGCGCCCTAGCGGGGGACTACAATGAGCAGTTCTTC.

V usage is TRBV21-1 and J usage is TRBJ1-5; the table gives TRBD1 as D, unverified against the DNA. TRBV21-1 is designated a pseudogene. This CDR3 is built from 17 residues. The CDR3 DNA reads TGTGCCAGCAGCAAAGATGGGGGCAGATATAGCAATCAGCCCCAGCATTTT. Translation: CASSKDGGRYSNQPQHF.

The V call is TRBV2, the J call TRBJ1-6; D remains unclear. CDR3 length equals 12 residues. V dropped 6 bases and J dropped 7 bases, with 7 bases sitting between them. Germline CDR1 is SNHLY and CDR2 is FYNNEI. CDR3 amino acids: CASRYGNSPLHF. The CDR3 DNA sequence: TGTGCCAGCAGGTACGGGAATTCACCCCTCCACTTT. Looking up the rest from reference TRBV2 and TRBJ1-6 gives the full variable domain: EPEVTQTPSHQVTQMGQEVILRCVPISNHLYFYWYRQILGQKVEFLVSFYNNEISEKSEIFDDQFSVERPDGSNFTLKIRSTKLEDSAMYFCASRYGNSPLHFGNGTRLTVT.

This sequence joins TRBV11-3 and TRBJ2-7; a possible D gene is TRBD1 (6 bases). The CDR3 is 16 amino acids. Trimming removed 6 bases at V and 5 bases at J, with 23 bases between. Germline CDR1 reads SGHNT; CDR2 reads YENEEA. The CDR3 loop is CASSYRPRGPLDEQYF. The CDR3 DNA follows: TGTGCCAGCAGTTACCGACCCAGGGGCCCCCTCGACGAGCAGTACTTC.